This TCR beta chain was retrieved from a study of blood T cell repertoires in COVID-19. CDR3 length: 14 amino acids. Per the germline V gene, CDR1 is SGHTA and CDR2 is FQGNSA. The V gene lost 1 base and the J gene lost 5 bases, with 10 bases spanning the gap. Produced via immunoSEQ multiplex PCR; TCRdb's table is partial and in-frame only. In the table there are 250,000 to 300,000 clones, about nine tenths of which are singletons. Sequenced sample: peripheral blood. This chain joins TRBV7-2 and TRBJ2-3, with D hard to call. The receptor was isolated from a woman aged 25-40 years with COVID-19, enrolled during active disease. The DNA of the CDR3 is TGTGCCAGCAGCTTAGGACTCAATGGAGATACGCAGTATTTT. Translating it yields CASSLGLNGDTQYF.